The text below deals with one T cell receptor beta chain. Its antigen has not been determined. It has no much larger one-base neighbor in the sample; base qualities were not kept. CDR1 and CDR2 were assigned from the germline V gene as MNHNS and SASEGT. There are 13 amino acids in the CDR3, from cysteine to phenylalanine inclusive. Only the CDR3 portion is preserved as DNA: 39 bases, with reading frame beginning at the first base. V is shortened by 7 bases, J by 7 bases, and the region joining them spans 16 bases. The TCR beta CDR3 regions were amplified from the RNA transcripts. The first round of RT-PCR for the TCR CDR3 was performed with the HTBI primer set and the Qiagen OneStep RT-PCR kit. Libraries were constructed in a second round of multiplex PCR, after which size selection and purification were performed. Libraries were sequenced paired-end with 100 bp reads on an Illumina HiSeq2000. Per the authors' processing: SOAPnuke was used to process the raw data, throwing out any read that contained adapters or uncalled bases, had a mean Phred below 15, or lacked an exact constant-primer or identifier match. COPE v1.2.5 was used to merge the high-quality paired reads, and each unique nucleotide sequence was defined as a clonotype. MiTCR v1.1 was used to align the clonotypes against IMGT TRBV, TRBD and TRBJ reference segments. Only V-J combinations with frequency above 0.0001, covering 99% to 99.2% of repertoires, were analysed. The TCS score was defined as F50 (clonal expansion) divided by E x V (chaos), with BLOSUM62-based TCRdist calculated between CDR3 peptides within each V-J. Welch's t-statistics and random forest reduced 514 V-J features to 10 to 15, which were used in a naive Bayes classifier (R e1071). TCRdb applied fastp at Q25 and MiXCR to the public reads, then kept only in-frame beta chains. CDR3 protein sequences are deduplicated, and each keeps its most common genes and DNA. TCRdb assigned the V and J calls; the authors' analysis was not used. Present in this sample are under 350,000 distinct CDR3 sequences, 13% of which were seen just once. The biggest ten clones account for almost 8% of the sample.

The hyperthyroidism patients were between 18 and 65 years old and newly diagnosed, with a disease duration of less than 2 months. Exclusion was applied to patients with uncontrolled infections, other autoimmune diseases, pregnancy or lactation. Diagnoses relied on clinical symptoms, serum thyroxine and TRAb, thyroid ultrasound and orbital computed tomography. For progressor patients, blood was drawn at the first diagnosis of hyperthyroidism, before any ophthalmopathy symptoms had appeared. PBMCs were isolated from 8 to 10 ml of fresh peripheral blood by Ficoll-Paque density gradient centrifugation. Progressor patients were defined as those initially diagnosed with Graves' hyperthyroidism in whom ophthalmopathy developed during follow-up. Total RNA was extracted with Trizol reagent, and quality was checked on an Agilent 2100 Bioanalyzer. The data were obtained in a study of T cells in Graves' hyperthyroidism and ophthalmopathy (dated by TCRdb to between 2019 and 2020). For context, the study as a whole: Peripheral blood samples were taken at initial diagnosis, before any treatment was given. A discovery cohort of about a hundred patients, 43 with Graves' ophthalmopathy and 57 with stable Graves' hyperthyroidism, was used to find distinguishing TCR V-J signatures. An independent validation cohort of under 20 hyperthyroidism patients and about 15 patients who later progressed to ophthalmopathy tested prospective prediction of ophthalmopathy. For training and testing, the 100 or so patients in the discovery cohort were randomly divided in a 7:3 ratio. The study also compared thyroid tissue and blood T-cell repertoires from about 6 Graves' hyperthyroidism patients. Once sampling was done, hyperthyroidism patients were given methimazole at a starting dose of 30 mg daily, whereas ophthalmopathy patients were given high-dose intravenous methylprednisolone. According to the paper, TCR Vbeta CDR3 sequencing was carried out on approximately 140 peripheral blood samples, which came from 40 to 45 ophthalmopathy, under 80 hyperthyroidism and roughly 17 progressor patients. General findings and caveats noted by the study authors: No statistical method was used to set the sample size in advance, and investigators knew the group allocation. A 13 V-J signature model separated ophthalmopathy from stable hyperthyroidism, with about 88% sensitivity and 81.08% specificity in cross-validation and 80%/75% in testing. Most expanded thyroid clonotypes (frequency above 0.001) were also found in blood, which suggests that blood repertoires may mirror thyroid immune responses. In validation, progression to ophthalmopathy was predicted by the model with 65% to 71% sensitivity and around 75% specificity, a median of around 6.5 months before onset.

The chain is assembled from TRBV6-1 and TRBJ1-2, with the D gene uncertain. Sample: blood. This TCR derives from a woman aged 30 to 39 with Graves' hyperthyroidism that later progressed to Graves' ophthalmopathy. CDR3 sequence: CASKPARSGGYTF. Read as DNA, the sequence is TGTGCCAGCAAACCCGCGCGGAGCGGTGGCTACACCTTC.